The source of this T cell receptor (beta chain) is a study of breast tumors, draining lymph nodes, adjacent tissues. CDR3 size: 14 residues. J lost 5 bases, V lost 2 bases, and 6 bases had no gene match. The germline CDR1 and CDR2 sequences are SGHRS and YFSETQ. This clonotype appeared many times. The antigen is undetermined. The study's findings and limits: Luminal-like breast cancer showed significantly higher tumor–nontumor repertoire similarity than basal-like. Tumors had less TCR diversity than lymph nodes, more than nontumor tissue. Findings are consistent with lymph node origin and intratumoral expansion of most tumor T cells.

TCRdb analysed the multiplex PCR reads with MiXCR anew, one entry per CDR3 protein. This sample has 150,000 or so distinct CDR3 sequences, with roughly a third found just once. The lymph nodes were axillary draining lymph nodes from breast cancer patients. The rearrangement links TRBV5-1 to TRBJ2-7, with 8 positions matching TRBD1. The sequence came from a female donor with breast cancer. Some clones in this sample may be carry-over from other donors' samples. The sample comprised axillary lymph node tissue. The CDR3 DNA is TGCGCCAGCAGCTTAAACAGGGGGTATAACGAGCAGTACTTC. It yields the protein CASSLNRGYNEQYF.